These T cell receptor beta chains were read from a single sample in a study of T cells in localized non-small cell lung cancer. Produced via immunoSEQ multiplex PCR; TCRdb's table is partial and in-frame only. The table has under 2,000 clones, about 24% seen once; the top ten hold 8% to 13%. The material was lung tumor tissue, obtained before any cancer treatment. The receptors derive from a woman aged 35 to 70 with stage III lung adenocarcinoma. CDR3s include the opening cysteine and the closing phenylalanine or tryptophan. The order of the fields is CDR3 length, J gene, clone size, D gene, V gene, CDR3 protein, CDR3 DNA. D genes are given only for firm matches. Clone size, where shown, is once, few, many, or a class for clones that have expanded.

16 TRBJ1-1 few . TRBV11-3 CASSLDPTALYTEAFF TGTGCCAGCAGCTTAGACCCCACGGCCTTATACACTGAAGCTTTCTTT
13 TRBJ1-2 . TRBD1 TRBV10-2 CASSAQGVYGYTF TGCGCCAGCAGCGCACAGGGGGTATATGGCTACACCTTC
14 TRBJ1-3 . . TRBV10-2 CASTSQGAGNTIYF TGCGCCAGCACTAGTCAGGGAGCTGGAAACACCATATATTTT
15 TRBJ2-7 . TRBD2 TRBV6-8 CASSSTSGGAYEQYF TGTGCCAGCAGTTCCACTAGCGGGGGGGCCTACGAGCAGTACTTC
14 TRBJ2-5 . . TRBV9 CASSIPGAGETQYF TGTGCCAGCAGCATACCGGGTGCAGGGGAGACCCAGTACTTC
15 TRBJ2-1 few . TRBV6-8 CASSYSGVEYNEQFF TGTGCCAGCAGTTATTCCGGGGTCGAATACAATGAGCAGTTCTTC
13 TRBJ1-1 . . TRBV7-8 CASSPFQRTEAFF TGTGCCAGCAGCCCCTTTCAACGTACTGAAGCTTTCTTT
15 TRBJ1-4 . . TRBV5-1 CASRGTTVTNEKLFF TGCGCCAGCAGGGGGACGACGGTAACTAATGAAAAACTGTTTTTT
13 TRBJ2-1 . TRBD1 TRBV6-8 CAISGQGWSKQFF TGTGCCATATCGGGACAGGGTTGGTCTAAACAGTTCTTC
16 TRBJ2-2 few . TRBV6-8 CASSYYGSPNTGELFF TGTGCCAGCAGTTACTATGGCAGCCCGAACACCGGGGAGCTGTTTTTT
16 TRBJ2-2 . . TRBV6-8 CASSGSLVLNTGELFF TGTGCCAGCAGTGGCTCGCTAGTTCTTAACACCGGGGAGCTGTTTTTT
18 TRBJ2-1 few TRBD1 TRBV14 CASSQVVGTQGEYNEQFF TGTGCCAGCAGCCAAGTCGTCGGGACACAGGGGGAGTACAATGAGCAGTTCTTC
13 TRBJ1-2 . . TRBV6-8 CASAAREHYGYTF TGTGCCAGCGCCGCGAGGGAACACTATGGCTACACCTTC
14 TRBJ2-6 . . TRBV28 CASRVTSGANVLTF TGTGCGTCGCGGGTGACCTCTGGGGCCAACGTCCTGACTTTC
18 TRBJ1-1 . . TRBV5-1 CASSPRVTRTTMNTEAFF TGCGCCAGCAGCCCCCGGGTGACAAGGACCACAATGAACACTGAAGCTTTCTTT
16 TRBJ2-3 large TRBD2 TRBV11-3 CASSNSGGTNTDTQYF TGTGCCAGCAGCAATAGCGGGGGAACTAACACAGATACGCAGTATTTT
13 TRBJ2-7 few TRBD2 TRBV9 CASSRGGSYEQYF TGTGCCAGCAGCCGGGGGGGATCCTACGAGCAGTACTTC
15 TRBJ2-3 . . TRBV10-2 CASSESWGPTDTQYF TGCGCCAGCAGTGAGAGCTGGGGACCCACAGATACGCAGTATTTT
17 TRBJ2-1 few TRBD2 TRBV19 CASSIWRGTSGTNEQFF TGTGCCAGTAGTATCTGGAGGGGGACTAGCGGGACCAATGAGCAGTTCTTC
16 TRBJ2-7 . . TRBV5-1 CASSRELGHTGYEQYF TGCGCCAGCAGCCGGGAATTGGGACACACTGGCTACGAGCAGTACTTC